The 11 T cell receptor beta chains below come from one sample, sequenced in a study of T cells in women clearing cervical HPV infection. The data were produced by immunoSEQ multiplex PCR, yet TCRdb's version contains in-frame clones alone and is incomplete. This repertoire includes 30,000 to 45,000 clones. Source material: blood buffy coat. Receptors originate from a woman aged 18 to 75 with a cervical HPV16 infection that either progressed to CIN3+ or cleared (not recorded which).

A remark on this clone: Coverage ceases 3 residues before the CDR3 finishes, and the germline J gene fills in the end. V usage is TRBV7-3 and J usage is TRBJ2-3, with 7 bases identical to TRBD1. J gave up 1 base and V 5 bases, and 12 bases lay outside the gene matches. Germline values: CDR1 SGHTA, CDR2 FQGTGA. There are 17 residues in the CDR3. The sequenced CDR3 bases are TGTGCCAGCAGCCAGGGACAGTTAGCGTTAGGCACAGATACG. Its protein is CASSQGQLALGTDT. The whole CDR3 protein is CASSQGQLALGTDTQYF.

About this clone itself: The CDR3 extends 3 residues past the end of the read, so its final part is completed from the germline J gene. This chain joins TRBV19 and TRBJ2-1; 9 bases map to TRBD1. From germline, CDR1 is LNHDA and CDR2 SQIVND (reference sequence). V lost 4 bases, J lost 9 bases, and 7 bases stayed unmatched. The CDR3 sequence is 14 residues long. CDR3 residues: CASSTGTGPSEQFF. The DNA read from the CDR3 is TGTGCCAGTAGTACCGGGACAGGGCCCAGTGAG. The full variable domain, with the rest looked up from reference TRBV19 and TRBJ2-1, is DGGITQSPKYLFRKEGQNVTLSCEQNLNHDAMYWYRQDPGQGLRLIYYSQIVNDFQKGDIAEGYSVSREKKESFPLTVTSAQKNPTAFYLCASSTGTGPSEQFFGPGTRLTVL.

With respect to this clone: The observed sequence ends 3 residues before the CDR3 terminus, with the missing tail filled in from the germline J gene. The rearrangement uses TRBV2 and TRBJ2-3, with D perhaps TRBD2 (6 bases). CDR3 length: 15 amino acids. V was clipped by 3 bases and J by 4 bases, with 14 bases between them. Germline assignment: CDR1 SNHLY and CDR2 FYNNEI. The CDR3 protein is CASSDGTPGADTQYF. The covered CDR3 bases are TGTGCCAGCAGTGACGGGACTCCCGGTGCAGATACG.

With regard to this clone: The CDR3 end falls 3 residues outside the read, so it is completed with the germline J gene. The rearrangement joins TRBV19 to TRBJ2-2; D gene uncertain. Trimming cost V 7 bases and J 0 bases, with 9 bases left between them. CDR3 length: 14 amino acids. CDR1 is LNHDA and CDR2 is SQIVND in the germline V gene (reference sequence). This chain's CDR3 is CASKLQANTGELFF. The covered CDR3 bases are TGTGCCAGTAAGTTGCAGGCGAACACCGGGGAG.

About this clone itself: Read coverage stops 3 residues before the CDR3 terminus; the germline J gene supplies the remainder. The chain uses TRBV7-2 and TRBJ2-1; maybe TRBD1 (7 bases). Looked up from germline, CDR1 is SGHTA and CDR2 is FQGNSA. Trimming stripped 4 bases from V and 2 bases from J, with 12 bases between. The CDR3 extends over 15 amino acids. The CDR3 protein is CASSSGGTAYNEQFF. CDR3 DNA, as far as it was read: TGTGCCAGCAGCTCCGGCGGGACAGCCTACAATGAG.

A word on this clone: The read comes to an end 3 residues before the CDR3 does, leaving the germline J gene to fill in the end. The rearrangement links TRBV5-1 to TRBJ2-2; TRBD2 agrees at 8 bases. CDR3 length: 15 amino acids. The trim removed 4 bases at V and 6 bases at J, leaving 8 bases unmatched. Germline V CDR1 and CDR2: SGHRS, YFSETQ. CDR3 DNA (partial): TGCGCCAGCAGCCTAAGCGGGGGCCTGCCCGGGGAG. Residues: CASSLSGGLPGE. The entire CDR3 protein is CASSLSGGLPGELFF.

Comment on this clone: Read sequence stops 3 residues before the CDR3 end, and the germline J gene provides the missing end. The chain has TRBV20-1 and TRBJ2-2; possibly TRBD1 for D (5 bases). The CDR3 runs 12 residues. Germline V gene data show CDR1 as DFQATT and CDR2 as SNEGSKA (reference sequence). V was trimmed by 6 bases and J by 8 bases, leaving 13 bases between them. The DNA read from the CDR3 is TGCAGTGCCCCGGGTGGGGCAGGGGAG. Translated: CSAPGGAGE. The CDR3 as a whole reads CSAPGGAGELFF.

On this clone: The read stops 3 residues short of the end of the CDR3; the missing end is completed from the germline J gene. This chain links TRBV19 with TRBJ2-3; 9 positions match TRBD1. CDR3 length: 16 residues. J lost 3 bases, V lost 5 bases, and 9 bases had no gene match. Germline CDR1 reads LNHDA; CDR2 reads SQIVND (reference sequence). CDR3 sequence: CASSPTGTGRTDTQYF. The DNA read from the CDR3 is TGTGCCAGTAGTCCCACCGGGACAGGGAGGACAGATACG.

With regard to this clone: The observed sequence ends 3 residues before the CDR3 terminus, with the missing tail filled in from the germline J gene. The gene calls are TRBV7-2 and TRBJ1-5; D may be TRBD1 (5 bases). The CDR3 runs 15 residues. Germline V CDR1 and CDR2: SGHTA, FQGNSA. Trimming removed 1 base from V and 3 bases from J, with 10 bases in between. This CDR3 reads CASSLGDRYNQPQHF. The covered CDR3 bases are TGTGCCAGCAGCTTAGGAGACAGATACAATCAGCCC.

A note on this clone: The sequence runs out 3 residues before the end of the CDR3; the remainder is reconstructed from the germline J gene. The chain couples TRBV7-7 to TRBJ2-1; no clear D. Per the germline V gene, CDR1 is SSHAT and CDR2 is FNYEAQ (reference sequence). V was trimmed by 0 bases and J by 5 bases, leaving 8 bases between them. CDR3 length: 14 amino acids. CDR3 DNA, as far as it was read: TGTGCCAGCAGCTTAGCCGGTACCGACAATGAG. Translation gives CASSLAGTDNE. The complete CDR3 reads CASSLAGTDNEQFF.

As to this clone: The read is 3 residues too short to cover the CDR3 end, so that end is filled in from the germline J gene. This rearrangement joins TRBV10-3 to TRBJ2-2; 10 bases map to TRBD2. Germline values: CDR1 ENHRY, CDR2 SYGVKD. The V and J ends lost 9 bases and 0 bases, in that order; junction bases with no gene match: 4. CDR3 length: 15 residues. CDR3 amino acids: CAIGLAAANTGELFF. The sequenced part of the CDR3 DNA is TGTGCCATAGGACTAGCGGCGGCGAACACCGGGGAG.